This TCR beta chain comes out of a study of Ad26.COV2.S vaccination and SARS-CoV-2 variants. CDR3 length: 15 amino acids. Per germline, CDR1 MNHEY and CDR2 SMNVEV (reference sequence). The V and J ends lost 3 bases and 5 bases respectively, with 14 bases between them. Only in-frame clones appear in the TCRdb table, and some are missing; sequencing was by immunoSEQ multiplex PCR. The table records roughly 380,000 clones, 92% of them present only once. Turning to this clone: The antigen remains undetermined.

Study-wide points: Vaccinees displayed broader spike-specific TCR repertoires than placebo recipients. Measurement of non-spike TCR breadth gave similar results in vaccine and placebo recipients. It was reported that spike-specific CD8+ and CD4+ T cell responses were substantially broad after vaccination.

This chain uses TRBV27 with TRBJ2-1; tentatively, D is TRBD1 (6 bases). The sample was peripheral blood, taken after recovery from COVID-19. The receptor was derived from a human donor who had recovered from COVID-19. CDR3 amino acids: CASSFLGAENNEQFF. The CDR3 DNA follows: TGTGCCAGCAGTTTCCTGGGGGCAGAGAACAATGAGCAGTTCTTC.